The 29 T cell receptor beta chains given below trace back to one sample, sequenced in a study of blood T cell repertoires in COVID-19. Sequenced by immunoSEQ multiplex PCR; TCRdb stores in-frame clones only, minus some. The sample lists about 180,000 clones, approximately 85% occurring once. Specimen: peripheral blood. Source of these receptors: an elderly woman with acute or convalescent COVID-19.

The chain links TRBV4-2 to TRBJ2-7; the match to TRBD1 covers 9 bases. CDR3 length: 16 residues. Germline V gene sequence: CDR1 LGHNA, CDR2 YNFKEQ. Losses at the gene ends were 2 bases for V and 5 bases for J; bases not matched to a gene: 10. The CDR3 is CASSQSFGTGYDEQYF. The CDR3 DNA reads TGTGCCAGCAGCCAATCTTTCGGGACAGGGTATGACGAGCAGTACTTC.

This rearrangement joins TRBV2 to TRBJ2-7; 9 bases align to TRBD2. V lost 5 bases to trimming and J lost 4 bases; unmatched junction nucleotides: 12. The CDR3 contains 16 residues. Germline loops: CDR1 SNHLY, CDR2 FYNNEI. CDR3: CASSPGKAGGRYEQYF. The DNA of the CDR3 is TGTGCCAGCAGTCCCGGTAAGGCGGGAGGGCGGTACGAGCAGTACTTC.

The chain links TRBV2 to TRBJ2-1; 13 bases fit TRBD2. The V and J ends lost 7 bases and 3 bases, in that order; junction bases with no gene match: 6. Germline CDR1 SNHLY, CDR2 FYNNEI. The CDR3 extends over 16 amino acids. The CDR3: CASNGGLAGSYNEQFF. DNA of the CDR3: TGTGCCAGCAACGGGGGACTAGCGGGAAGCTACAATGAGCAGTTCTTC.

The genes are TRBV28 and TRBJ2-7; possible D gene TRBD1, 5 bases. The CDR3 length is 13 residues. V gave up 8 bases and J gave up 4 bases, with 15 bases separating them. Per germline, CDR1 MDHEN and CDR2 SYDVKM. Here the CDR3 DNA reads TGTGCCAGCCAGGGCCCCAGTCATTACGAGCAGTACTTC. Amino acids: CASQGPSHYEQYF.

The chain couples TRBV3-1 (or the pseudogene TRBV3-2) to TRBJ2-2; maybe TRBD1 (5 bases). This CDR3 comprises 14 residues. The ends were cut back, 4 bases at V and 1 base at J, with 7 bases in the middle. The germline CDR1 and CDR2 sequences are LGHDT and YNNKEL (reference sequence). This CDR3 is CASSPQVNTGELFF. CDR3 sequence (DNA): TGTGCCAGCAGCCCACAGGTGAACACCGGGGAGCTGTTTTTT.

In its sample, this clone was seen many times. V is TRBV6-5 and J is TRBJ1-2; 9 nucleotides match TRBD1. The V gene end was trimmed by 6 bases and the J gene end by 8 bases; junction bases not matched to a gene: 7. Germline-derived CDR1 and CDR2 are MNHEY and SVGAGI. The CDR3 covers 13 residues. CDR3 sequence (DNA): TGTGCCAGCAGCCCCACAGGGGGCGAAGGCTACACCTTC. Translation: CASSPTGGEGYTF.

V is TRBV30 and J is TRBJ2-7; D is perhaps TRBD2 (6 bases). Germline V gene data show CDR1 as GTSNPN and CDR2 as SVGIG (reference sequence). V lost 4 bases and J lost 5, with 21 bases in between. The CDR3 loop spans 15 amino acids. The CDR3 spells CAWKAMGLAVNEQYF. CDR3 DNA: TGTGCCTGGAAAGCCATGGGACTCGCCGTGAACGAGCAGTACTTC.

The CDR3 spells CALAGTGGPWVCVRNQPQHF. CDR3 nucleotides: TGCGCCCTCGCTGGGACAGGGGGCCCATGGGTATGTGTTCGCAATCAGCCCCAGCATTTT. The chain links TRBV10-2 to TRBJ1-5, with 12 nucleotides matching TRBD1. This CDR3 spans 20 amino acids. Germline lookup yields CDR1 WSHSY and CDR2 SAAADI. J lost 2 bases, V lost 11 bases, and 22 bases had no gene match.

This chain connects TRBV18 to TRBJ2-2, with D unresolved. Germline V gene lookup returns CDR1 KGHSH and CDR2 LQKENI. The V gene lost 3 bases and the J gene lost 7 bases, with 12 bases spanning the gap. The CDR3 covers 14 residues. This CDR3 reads CASSPFSVVGELFF. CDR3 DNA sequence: TGTGCCAGCTCACCGTTCTCAGTCGTCGGGGAGCTGTTTTTT.

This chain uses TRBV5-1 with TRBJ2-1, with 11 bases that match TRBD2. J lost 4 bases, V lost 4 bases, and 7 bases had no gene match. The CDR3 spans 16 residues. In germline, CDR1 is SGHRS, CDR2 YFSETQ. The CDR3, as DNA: TGCGCCAGCAGCGTTACCGGGACTAGCGGATACAATGAGCAGTTCTTC. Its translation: CASSVTGTSGYNEQFF.

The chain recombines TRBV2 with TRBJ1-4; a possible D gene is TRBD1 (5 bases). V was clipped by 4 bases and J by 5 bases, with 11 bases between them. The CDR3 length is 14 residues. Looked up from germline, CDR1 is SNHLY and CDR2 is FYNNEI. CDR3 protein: CASSGDRRNEKLFF. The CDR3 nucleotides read TGTGCCAGCAGTGGAGACAGAAGGAATGAAAAACTGTTTTTT.

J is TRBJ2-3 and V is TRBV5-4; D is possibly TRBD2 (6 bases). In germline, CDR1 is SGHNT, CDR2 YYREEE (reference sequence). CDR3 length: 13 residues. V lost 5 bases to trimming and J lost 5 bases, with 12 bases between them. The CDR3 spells CASRFTGEDTQYF. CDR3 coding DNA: TGTGCCAGCAGGTTTACGGGAGAAGATACGCAGTATTTT.

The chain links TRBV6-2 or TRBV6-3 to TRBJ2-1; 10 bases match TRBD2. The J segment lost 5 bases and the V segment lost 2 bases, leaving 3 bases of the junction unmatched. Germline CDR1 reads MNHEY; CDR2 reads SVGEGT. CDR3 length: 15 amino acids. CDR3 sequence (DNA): TGTGCCAGCAGTTACAGGACTAGCGGAGACAATGAGCAGTTCTTC. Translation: CASSYRTSGDNEQFF.

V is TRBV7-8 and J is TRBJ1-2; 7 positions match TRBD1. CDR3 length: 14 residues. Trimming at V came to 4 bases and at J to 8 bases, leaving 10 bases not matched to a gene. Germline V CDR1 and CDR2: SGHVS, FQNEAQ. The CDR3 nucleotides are TGTGCCAGCAGCTATGACAGGGCACCCCACGGCTACACCTTC. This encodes CASSYDRAPHGYTF.

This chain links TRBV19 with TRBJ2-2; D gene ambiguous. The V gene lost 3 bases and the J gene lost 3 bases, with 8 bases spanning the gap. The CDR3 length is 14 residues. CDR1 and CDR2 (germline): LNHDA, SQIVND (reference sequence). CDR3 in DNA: TGTGCCAGTAGTATTAGTTACCACACCGGGGAGCTGTTTTTT. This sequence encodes CASSISYHTGELFF.

Here the CDR3 DNA reads TGCAGCGTTGAAGCTTTCGCGGGTTCTGGGCAGTTCTTC. Translated, it gives CSVEAFAGSGQFF. The chain has TRBV29-1 and TRBJ2-1, with D possibly matching TRBD2 (5 bases). CDR1 SQVTM and CDR2 ANQGSEA come from the germline V gene. The V end lost 1 base, the J end lost 12 bases, and 16 bases lay between the germline ends. The CDR3 contains 13 residues.

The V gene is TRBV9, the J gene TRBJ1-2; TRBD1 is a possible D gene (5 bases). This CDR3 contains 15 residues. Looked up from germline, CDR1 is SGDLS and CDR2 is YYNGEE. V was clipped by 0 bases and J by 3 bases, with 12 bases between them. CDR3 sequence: CASSVGGREDYGYTF. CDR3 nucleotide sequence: TGTGCCAGCAGCGTAGGGGGCAGGGAAGACTATGGCTACACCTTC.

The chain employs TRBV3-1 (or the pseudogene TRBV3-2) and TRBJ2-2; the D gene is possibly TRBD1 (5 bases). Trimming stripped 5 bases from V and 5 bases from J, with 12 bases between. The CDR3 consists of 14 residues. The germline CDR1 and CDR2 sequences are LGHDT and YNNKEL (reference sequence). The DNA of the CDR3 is TGTGCCAGCAGCTCAGGGATGGGGACCGGGGAGCTGTTTTTT. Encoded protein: CASSSGMGTGELFF.

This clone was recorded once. CDR3 nucleotide sequence: TGTGCCATCAGTGAATCCGCGGGGCCGGGGAACATTCAGTACTTC. Translating gives CAISESAGPGNIQYF. The rearrangement uses TRBV10-3 and TRBJ2-4; possibly TRBD2 for D (6 bases). Germline V gene data show CDR1 as ENHRY and CDR2 as SYGVKD. V lost 3 bases to trimming and J lost 7 bases, with 16 bases between them. This CDR3 contains 15 residues.

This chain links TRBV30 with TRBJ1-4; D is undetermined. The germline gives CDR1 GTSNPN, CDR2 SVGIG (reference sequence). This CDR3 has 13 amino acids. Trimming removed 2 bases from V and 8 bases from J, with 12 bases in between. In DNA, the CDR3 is TGTGCCTGGAGTCCCCAAGCCACGGAAAAACTGTTTTTT. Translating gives CAWSPQATEKLFF.

CDR3 nucleotide sequence: TGTGCCAGCAGCCCAGGGACTAGCGGGACGGATGAGCAGTTCTTC. It specifies CASSPGTSGTDEQFF. The rearrangement links TRBV9 to TRBJ2-1; 13 positions agree with TRBD2. Trimming removed 4 bases from V and 8 bases from J; junction bases left unmatched: 6. The CDR3 sequence is 15 residues long. CDR1 SGDLS and CDR2 YYNGEE come from the germline V gene. The full variable domain, rest sourced from reference TRBV9 and TRBJ2-1, is DSGVTQTPKHLITATGQRVTLRCSPRSGDLSVYWYQQSLDQGLQFLIQYYNGEERAKGNILERFSAQQFPDLHSELNLSSLELGDSALYFCASSPGTSGTDEQFFGPGTRLTVL.

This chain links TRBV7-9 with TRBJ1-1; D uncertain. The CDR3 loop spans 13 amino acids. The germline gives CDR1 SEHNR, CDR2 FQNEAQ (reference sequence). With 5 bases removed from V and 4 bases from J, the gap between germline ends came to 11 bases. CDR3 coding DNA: TGTGCCAGCAGCGGAGGGCGCGGCACTGAAGCTTTCTTT. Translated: CASSGGRGTEAFF.

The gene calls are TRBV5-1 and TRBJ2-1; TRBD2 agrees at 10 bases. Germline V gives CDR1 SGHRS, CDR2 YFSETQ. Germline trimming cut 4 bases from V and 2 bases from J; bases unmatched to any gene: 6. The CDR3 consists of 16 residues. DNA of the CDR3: TGCGCCAGCAGCCCAGGGACTAGCGTGGCCTACAATGAGCAGTTCTTC. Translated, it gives CASSPGTSVAYNEQFF. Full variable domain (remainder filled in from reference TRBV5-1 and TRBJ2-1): KAGVTQTPRYLIKTRGQQVTLSCSPISGHRSVSWYQQTPGQGLQFLFEYFSETQRNKGNFPGRFSGRQFSNSRSEMNVSTLELGDSALYLCASSPGTSVAYNEQFFGPGTRLTVL.

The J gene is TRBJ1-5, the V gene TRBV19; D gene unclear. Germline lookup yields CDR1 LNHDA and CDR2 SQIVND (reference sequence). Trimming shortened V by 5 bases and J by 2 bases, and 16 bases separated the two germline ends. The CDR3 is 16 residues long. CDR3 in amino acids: CASSSLHTGGNQPQHF. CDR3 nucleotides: TGTGCCAGTAGTTCCCTACATACGGGTGGCAATCAGCCCCAGCATTTT.

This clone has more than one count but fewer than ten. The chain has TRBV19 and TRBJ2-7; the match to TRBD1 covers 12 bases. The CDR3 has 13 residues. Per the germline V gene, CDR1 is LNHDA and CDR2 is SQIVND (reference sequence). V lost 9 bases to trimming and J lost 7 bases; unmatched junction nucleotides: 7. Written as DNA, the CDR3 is TGTGCCAGCCGGGGACAGGGGGCCTGGGAGCAGTACTTC. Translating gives CASRGQGAWEQYF.

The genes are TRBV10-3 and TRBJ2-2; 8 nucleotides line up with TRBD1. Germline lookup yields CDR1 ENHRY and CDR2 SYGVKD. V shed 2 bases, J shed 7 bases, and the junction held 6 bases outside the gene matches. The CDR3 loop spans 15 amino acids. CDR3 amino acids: CAISENRGDSGELFF. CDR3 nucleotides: TGTGCCATCAGTGAGAACAGGGGGGACAGCGGGGAGCTGTTTTTT.

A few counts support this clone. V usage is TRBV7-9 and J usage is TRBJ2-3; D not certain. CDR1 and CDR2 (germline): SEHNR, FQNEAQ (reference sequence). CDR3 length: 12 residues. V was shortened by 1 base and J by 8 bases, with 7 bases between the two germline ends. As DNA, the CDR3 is TGTGCCAGCAGCTTAGATGTTAGTACGCAGTATTTT. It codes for CASSLDVSTQYF.

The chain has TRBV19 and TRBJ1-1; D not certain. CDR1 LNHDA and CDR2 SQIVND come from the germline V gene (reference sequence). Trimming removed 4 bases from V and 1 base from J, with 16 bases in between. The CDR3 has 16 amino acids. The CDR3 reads CASSNNGNRWNTEAFF. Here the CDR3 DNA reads TGTGCCAGTAGTAATAATGGAAACAGATGGAACACTGAAGCTTTCTTT.

CDR3 sequence (DNA): TGTGCCAGCAGCTTCAGGGGCACAGATACGCAGTATTTT. This encodes CASSFRGTDTQYF. The J gene is TRBJ2-3, the V gene TRBV5-8; D might be TRBD1 (5 bases). The CDR3 runs 13 residues. V was cut by 2 bases and J by 1 base, with 5 bases left in between. CDR1 is SGHTS, CDR2 YDEGEE, per germline.